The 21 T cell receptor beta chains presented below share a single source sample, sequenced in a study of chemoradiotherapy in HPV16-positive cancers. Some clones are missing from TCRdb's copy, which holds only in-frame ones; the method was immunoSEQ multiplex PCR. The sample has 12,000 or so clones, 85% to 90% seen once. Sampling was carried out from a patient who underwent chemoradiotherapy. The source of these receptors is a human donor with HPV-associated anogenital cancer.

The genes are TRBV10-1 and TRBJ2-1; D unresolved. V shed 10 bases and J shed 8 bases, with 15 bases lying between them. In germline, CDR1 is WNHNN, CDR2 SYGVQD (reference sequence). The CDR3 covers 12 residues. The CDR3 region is CATFKICDEQFF. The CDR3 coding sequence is TGCGCCACCTTCAAAATCTGCGATGAGCAGTTCTTC.

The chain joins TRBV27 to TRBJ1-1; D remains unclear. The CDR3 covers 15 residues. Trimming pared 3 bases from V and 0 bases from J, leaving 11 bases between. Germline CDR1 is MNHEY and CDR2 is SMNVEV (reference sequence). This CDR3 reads CASSLVDPMNTEAFF. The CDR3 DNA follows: TGTGCCAGCAGTTTGGTTGATCCCATGAACACTGAAGCTTTCTTT.

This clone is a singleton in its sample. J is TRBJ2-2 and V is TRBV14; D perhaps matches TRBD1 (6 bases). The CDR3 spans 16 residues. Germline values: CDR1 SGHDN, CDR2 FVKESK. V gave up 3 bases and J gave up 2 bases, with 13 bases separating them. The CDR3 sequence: CASSQSQGRNTGELFF. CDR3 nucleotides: TGTGCCAGCAGCCAGTCTCAGGGGCGAAACACCGGGGAGCTGTTTTTT.

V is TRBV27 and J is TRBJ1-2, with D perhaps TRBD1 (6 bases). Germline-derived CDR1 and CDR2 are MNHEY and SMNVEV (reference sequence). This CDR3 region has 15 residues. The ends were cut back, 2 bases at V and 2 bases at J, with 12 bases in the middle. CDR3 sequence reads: CASSLRGGPNYGYTF. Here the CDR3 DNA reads TGTGCCAGCAGTTTAAGGGGGGGCCCAAACTATGGCTACACCTTC.

CDR3 sequence (DNA): TGTGCCAGCAGCTTAGAGTGGCAGTCGAATGAAAAACTGTTTTTT. Protein: CASSLEWQSNEKLFF. The V gene is TRBV11-2, the J gene TRBJ1-4, with D uncertain. The CDR3 totals 15 residues. Trimming took 0 bases from V and 5 from J, leaving 10 bases between them. CDR1 is SGHAT and CDR2 is FQNNGV in the germline V gene.

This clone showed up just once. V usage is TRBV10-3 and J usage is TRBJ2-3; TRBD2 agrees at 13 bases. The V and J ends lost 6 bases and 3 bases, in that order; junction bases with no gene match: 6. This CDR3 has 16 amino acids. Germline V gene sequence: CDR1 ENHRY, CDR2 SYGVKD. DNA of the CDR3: TGTGCCATCAGCCAAAGGACTAGCGGGGGAACAGATACGCAGTATTTT. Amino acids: CAISQRTSGGTDTQYF.

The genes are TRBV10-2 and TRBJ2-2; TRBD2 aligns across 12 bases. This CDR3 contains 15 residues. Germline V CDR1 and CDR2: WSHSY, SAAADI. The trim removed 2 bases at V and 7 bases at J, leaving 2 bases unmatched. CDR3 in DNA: TGCGCCAGCAGTGAGCTAGCGGGAGGGATCGGGGAGCTGTTTTTT. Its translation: CASSELAGGIGELFF.

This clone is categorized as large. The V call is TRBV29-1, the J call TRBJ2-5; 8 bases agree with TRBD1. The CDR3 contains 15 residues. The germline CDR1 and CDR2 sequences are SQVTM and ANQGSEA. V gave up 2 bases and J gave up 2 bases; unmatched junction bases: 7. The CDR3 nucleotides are TGCAGCGTTGAACCAGACAGGGGAAGGCAAGAGACCCAGTACTTC. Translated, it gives CSVEPDRGRQETQYF.

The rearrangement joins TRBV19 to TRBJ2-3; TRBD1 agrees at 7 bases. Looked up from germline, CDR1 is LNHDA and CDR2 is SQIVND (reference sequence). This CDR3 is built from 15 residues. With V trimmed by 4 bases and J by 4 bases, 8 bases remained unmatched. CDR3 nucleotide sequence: TGTGCCAGTAGTAAACTTCGGCAGGGGGCAGATACGCAGTATTTT. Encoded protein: CASSKLRQGADTQYF.

CDR3 nucleotides: TGTGCCAGCAGCTTGGATTTTGGGCAGGGTGAAGCTTTCTTT. It is translated as CASSLDFGQGEAFF. The rearrangement joins TRBV5-6 to TRBJ1-1, with D perhaps TRBD1 (5 bases). In germline, CDR1 is SGHDT, CDR2 YYEEEE. This CDR3 region has 14 residues. V was shortened by 0 bases and J by 7 bases, with 13 bases between the two germline ends.

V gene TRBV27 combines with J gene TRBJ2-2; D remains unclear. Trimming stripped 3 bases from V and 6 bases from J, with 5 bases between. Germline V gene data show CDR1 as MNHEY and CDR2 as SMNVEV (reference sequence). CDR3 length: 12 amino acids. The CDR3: CASSFGAGELFF. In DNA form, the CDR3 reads TGTGCCAGCAGTTTCGGAGCCGGGGAGCTGTTTTTT.

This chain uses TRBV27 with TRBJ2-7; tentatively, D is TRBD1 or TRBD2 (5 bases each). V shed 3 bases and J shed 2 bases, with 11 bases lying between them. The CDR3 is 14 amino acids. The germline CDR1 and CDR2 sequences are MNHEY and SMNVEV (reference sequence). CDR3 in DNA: TGTGCCAGCAGTTTTGGGGGTCCACCCTACGAGCAGTACTTC. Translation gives CASSFGGPPYEQYF.

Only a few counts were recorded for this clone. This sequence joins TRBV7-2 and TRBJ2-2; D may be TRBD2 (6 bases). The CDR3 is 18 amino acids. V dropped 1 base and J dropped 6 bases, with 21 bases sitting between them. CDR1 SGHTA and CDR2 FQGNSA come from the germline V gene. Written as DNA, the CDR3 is TGTGCCAGCAGCTTAGTGGGTGGCGGCGGGAACCTTCCCGGGGAGCTGTTTTTT. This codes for CASSLVGGGGNLPGELFF.

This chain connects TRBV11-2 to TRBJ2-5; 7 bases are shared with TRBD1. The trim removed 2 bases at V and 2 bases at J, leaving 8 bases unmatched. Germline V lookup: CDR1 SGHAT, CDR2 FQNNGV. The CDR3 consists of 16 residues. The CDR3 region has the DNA TGTGCCAGCAGCTTACTGTTGGGACAGCAACAAGAGACCCAGTACTTC. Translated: CASSLLLGQQQETQYF.

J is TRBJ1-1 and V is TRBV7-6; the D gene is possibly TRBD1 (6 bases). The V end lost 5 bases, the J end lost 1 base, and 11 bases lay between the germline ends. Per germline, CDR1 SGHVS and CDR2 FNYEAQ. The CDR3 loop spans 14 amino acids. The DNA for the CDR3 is TGTGCCAGCAGCCTAGTGACAGGGAACACTGAAGCTTTCTTT. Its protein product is CASSLVTGNTEAFF.

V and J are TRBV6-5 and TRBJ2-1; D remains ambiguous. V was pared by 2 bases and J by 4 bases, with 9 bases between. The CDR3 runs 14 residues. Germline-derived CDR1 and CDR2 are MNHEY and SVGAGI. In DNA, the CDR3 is TGTGCCAGCAGTTACAGGCGCAGTTACAATGAGCAGTTCTTC. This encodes CASSYRRSYNEQFF.

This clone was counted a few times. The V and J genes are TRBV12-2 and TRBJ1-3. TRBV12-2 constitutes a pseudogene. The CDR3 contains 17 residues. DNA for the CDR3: TGTGCAAGTCGCTTAGCCACCTGGGGCCCGTCGGGGAACACCATATATTTT. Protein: CASRLATWGPSGNTIYF.

The CDR3 sequence is CASRKTRQGGSPLHF. Here the CDR3 DNA reads TGTGCCAGCAGGAAAACCCGACAGGGCGGTTCACCCCTCCACTTT. The chain uses TRBV27 and TRBJ1-6, with 7 bases matching TRBD1. CDR3 size: 15 residues. Looked up from germline, CDR1 is MNHEY and CDR2 is SMNVEV (reference sequence). Unmatched junction bases numbered 11, after V lost 6 bases and J lost 9 bases.

For the CDR3, the DNA is TGTGCCAGCAGCGCGGACAGACCAGAGACCCAGTACTTC. Protein: CASSADRPETQYF. The gene calls are TRBV9 and TRBJ2-5, with TRBD1 as a possible D gene (6 bases). CDR1 is SGDLS, CDR2 YYNGEE, per germline. CDR3 length: 13 amino acids. V was shortened by 3 bases and J by 4 bases, with 10 bases between the two germline ends.

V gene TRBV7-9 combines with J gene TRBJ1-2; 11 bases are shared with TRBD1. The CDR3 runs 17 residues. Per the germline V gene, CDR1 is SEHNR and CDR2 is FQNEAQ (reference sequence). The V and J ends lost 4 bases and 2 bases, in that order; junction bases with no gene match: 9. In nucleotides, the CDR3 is TGTGCCAGCAGCTCACCCGCCCGGACAGGGGGCAACTATGGCTACACCTTC. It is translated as CASSSPARTGGNYGYTF.

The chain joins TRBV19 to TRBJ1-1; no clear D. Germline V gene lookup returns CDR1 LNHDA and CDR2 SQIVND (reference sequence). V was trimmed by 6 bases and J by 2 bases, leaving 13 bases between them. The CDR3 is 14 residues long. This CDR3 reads CASSQDGINTEAFF. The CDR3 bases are TGTGCCAGTAGCCAAGACGGTATCAACACTGAAGCTTTCTTT.